This note documents a single TCR beta chain sequence. The CDR3 totals 13 residues. Per the germline V gene, CDR1 is MNHEY and CDR2 is SVGAGI. V lost 7 bases and J lost 6, with 15 bases in between. The study drew its donors from healthy HIV-negative adults without recent acute infections or vaccinations. Method: immunoSEQ multiplex PCR; TCRdb's copy keeps in-frame clones and lacks some. The sample includes a few million clones, over 85% of them seen just once. The sample is drawn from a study of shared clonotypes between healthy human individuals. Looking at the study overall: Three CD4 naive, three CD4 memory, two CD8 naive and one CD8 memory plate were used per donor.

The sequenced material came from naive CD4+ T cells sorted from blood. Documented subset: CD45RA+ positively selected. The chain employs TRBV6-5 and TRBJ1-2; a possible D gene is TRBD1 (5 bases). This sequence originates from a man aged 18 to 30 in good health. The DNA of the CDR3 is TGTGCCAGCATGGGGGTTTACGAGGATGGCTACACCTTC. This codes for CASMGVYEDGYTF.